This is a list of T cell receptor beta chains from one sample in a study of blood T cell repertoires in COVID-19. Produced via immunoSEQ multiplex PCR; TCRdb's table is partial and in-frame only. The table includes 250,000 to 350,000 clones, around nine tenths detected once. The sequenced sample was peripheral blood. These receptor sequences come from a woman between 35 and 50 years old who had recovered from COVID-19. The CDR3 runs from the conserved cysteine through the conserved F or W.

CDR3	J	V
CASSLVGPSSDWESYEQYF	TRBJ2-7	TRBV7-2
CASSEGGTPRYEQYF	TRBJ2-7	TRBV6-1
CASRAGTGGEMDEQFF	TRBJ2-1	TRBV30
CASSSGQTGGYTF	TRBJ1-2	TRBV5-1
CASSLYRASYEQYF	TRBJ2-7	TRBV7-2
CTGQGAGTEAFF	TRBJ1-1	TRBV29-1
CSVEGSTGVATEAFF	TRBJ1-1	TRBV29-1
CASSTTSGSFTGELFF	TRBJ2-2	TRBV7-3
CASSPGTSGFETQYF	TRBJ2-5	TRBV7-2
CASSPFSRDREGNEQFF	TRBJ2-1	TRBV5-6
CASSLPWTSGNVDTQYF	TRBJ2-3	TRBV7-9
CASSGTSGTDTQYF	TRBJ2-3	TRBV10-2
CASSRQGEGNIQYF	TRBJ2-4	TRBV7-2
CASSKPPSGSLFLAETQYF	TRBJ2-5	TRBV21-1
CASSGTTSGGYNEQFF	TRBJ2-1	TRBV6-1
CASSVAGEAADTQYF	TRBJ2-3	TRBV9
CSVAGTPNTEAFF	TRBJ1-1	TRBV29-1
CASSPGTSGSTDTQYF	TRBJ2-3	TRBV9
CASSYSGVSEEQYF	TRBJ2-7	TRBV6-5
CSVAGLAGEGAYNEQFF	TRBJ2-1	TRBV29-1
CASSLVIAGADGELFF	TRBJ2-2	TRBV7-8
CAISGATQETQYF	TRBJ2-5	TRBV10-3
CASSLDGALGSFNYGYTF	TRBJ1-2	TRBV5-1
CAISMDYLHTDTQYF	TRBJ2-3	TRBV10-3
CASSYALSSYNEQFF	TRBJ2-1	TRBV6-2/TRBV6-3
CASSPGQAAQPQHF	TRBJ1-5	TRBV7-9
CASSLFWLRSSYNEQFF	TRBJ2-1	TRBV27
CASTVQGAYNEQFF	TRBJ2-1	TRBV7-2
CSASIRSSYNEQFF	TRBJ2-1	TRBV20-1
CAVAKRETVYEQYF	TRBJ2-7	TRBV10-3
CASGTGIWDSYGQFF	TRBJ2-1	TRBV6-5
CASSSRGRGQPQHF	TRBJ1-5	TRBV7-2
CASSFGWTSAQETQYF	TRBJ2-5	TRBV5-6
CASSFRQGTNTGELFF	TRBJ2-2	TRBV7-9
CASSRGQSNTEAFF	TRBJ1-1	TRBV18